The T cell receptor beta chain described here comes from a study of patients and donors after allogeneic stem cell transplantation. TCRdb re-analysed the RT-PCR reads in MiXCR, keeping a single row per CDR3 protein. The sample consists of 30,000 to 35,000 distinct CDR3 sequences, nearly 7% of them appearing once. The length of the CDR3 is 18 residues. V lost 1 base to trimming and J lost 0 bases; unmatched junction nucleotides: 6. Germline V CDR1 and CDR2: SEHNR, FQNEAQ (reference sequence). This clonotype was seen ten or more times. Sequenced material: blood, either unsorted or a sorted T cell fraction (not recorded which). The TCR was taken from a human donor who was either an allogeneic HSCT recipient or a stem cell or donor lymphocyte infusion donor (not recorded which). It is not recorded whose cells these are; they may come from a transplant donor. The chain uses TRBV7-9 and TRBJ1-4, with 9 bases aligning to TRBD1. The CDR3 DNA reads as TGTGCCAGCAGCTTAGATCCGGGACAGGGAGCAACTAATGAAAAACTGTTTTTT. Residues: CASSLDPGQGATNEKLFF. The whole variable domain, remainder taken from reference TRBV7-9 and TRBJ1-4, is DTGVSQNPRHKITKRGQNVTFRCDPISEHNRLYWYRQTLGQGPEFLTYFQNEAQLEKSRLLSDRFSAERPKGSFSTLEIQRTEQGDSAMYLCASSLDPGQGATNEKLFFGSGTQLSVL.